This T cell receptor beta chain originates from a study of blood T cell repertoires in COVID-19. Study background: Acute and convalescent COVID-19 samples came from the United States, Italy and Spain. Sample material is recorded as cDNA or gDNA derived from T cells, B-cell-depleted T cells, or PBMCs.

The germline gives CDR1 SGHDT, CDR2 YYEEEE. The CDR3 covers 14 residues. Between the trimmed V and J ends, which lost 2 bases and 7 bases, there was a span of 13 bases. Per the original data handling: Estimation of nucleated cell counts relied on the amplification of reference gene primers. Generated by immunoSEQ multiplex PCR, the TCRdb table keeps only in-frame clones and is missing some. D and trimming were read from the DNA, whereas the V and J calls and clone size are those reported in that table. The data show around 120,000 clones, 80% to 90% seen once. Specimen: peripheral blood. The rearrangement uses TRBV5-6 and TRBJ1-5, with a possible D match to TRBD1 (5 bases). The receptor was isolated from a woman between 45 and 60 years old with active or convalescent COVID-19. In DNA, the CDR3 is TGTGCCAGCAGCTTTGGTGGGGGGGGGCAGCCCCAGCATTTT. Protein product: CASSFGGGGQPQHF.